Listed here are 12 T cell receptor beta chains from one sample, sequenced in a study of blood T cells in healthy people across ages. A second PCR of roughly 6 to 12 cycles used a sample-barcoded 5' primer and a J-beta primer mix. TCRdb reanalysed the 5' RACE reads using MiXCR and keeps one entry per CDR3 protein. Found here are 850,000 to 1,300,000 distinct CDR3 sequences, 45% of them singletons; the top ten hold about 20%. The sample comprised blood. The source is a woman aged 60 to 75 in good health.

This chain connects TRBV6-5 to TRBJ2-4; D is perhaps TRBD1 (6 bases). The CDR3 length is 16 residues. Germline values: CDR1 MNHEY, CDR2 SVGAGI. With 0 bases removed from V and 9 bases from J, the gap between germline ends came to 18 bases. In DNA, the CDR3 is TGTGCCAGCAGTTACTCCACTAGAGGGGGTAATGGCATTCAGTACTTC. Its translation is CASSYSTRGGNGIQYF.

The chain employs TRBV30 and TRBJ1-1; the D gene is possibly TRBD1 (5 bases). Germline assignment: CDR1 GTSNPN and CDR2 SVGIG (reference sequence). This CDR3 has 11 amino acids. With 8 bases removed from V and 7 bases from J, the gap between germline ends came to 14 bases. In DNA form, the CDR3 reads TGTGCCCGGACACTAGGCTATGAAGCTTTCTTT. This translates into CARTLGYEAFF.

The sample holds a few counts of this clonotype. This chain uses TRBV7-9 with TRBJ2-2, with D possibly called TRBD1 or TRBD2 (5 bases each). The V gene lost 7 bases and the J gene lost 1 base, with 13 bases spanning the gap. The CDR3 loop spans 15 amino acids. Per germline, CDR1 SEHNR and CDR2 FQNEAQ (reference sequence). The CDR3 nucleotides read TGTGCCAGCACCCCCGGGACCCAGAACACCGGGGAGCTGTTTTTT. This translates into CASTPGTQNTGELFF.

This clonotype was found once. One end of the junction does not line up with germline, which may come from a read error. The chain employs TRBV15 and TRBJ2-1; tentative D call: TRBD2 (5 bases). Germline V lookup: CDR1 LNHNV, CDR2 YYDKDF (reference sequence). This CDR3 comprises 15 residues. The CDR3 protein is CATSGDRGSYNEQFF. CDR3 in DNA: TGTGCCACCAGCGGAGATCGGGGTTCCTACAATGAGCAGTTCTTC.

This rearrangement joins TRBV11-2 to TRBJ2-7, with 10 nucleotides matching TRBD2. Per germline, CDR1 SGHAT and CDR2 FQNNGV. There are 14 residues in the CDR3. With 5 bases clipped from V and 5 bases from J, the junction kept 6 bases outside the gene matches. The CDR3: CASSPGLANHEQYF. Here the CDR3 DNA reads TGTGCCAGCAGCCCGGGACTAGCGAACCACGAGCAGTACTTC.

Details on this clonotype: A much more abundant neighbour one base away suggests this may be a read error. The chain carries TRBV6-2 or TRBV6-3 and TRBJ2-7; TRBD1 matches 8 bases. The V gene's germline CDR1 is MNHEY and CDR2 SVGEGT. This CDR3 is built from 13 residues. CDR3: CASRGTGSYGQYF. DNA of the CDR3: TGTGCCAGCAGGGGGACAGGCTCCTACGGGCAGTACTTC.

This rearrangement joins TRBV20-1 to TRBJ1-4; perhaps TRBD1 as D (5 bases). This CDR3 is 15 amino acids long. CDR1 is DFQATT and CDR2 is SNEGSKA in the germline V gene (reference sequence). Trimming pared 3 bases from V and 1 base from J, leaving 12 bases between. The CDR3 protein is CSASKGSRTNEKLFF. CDR3 DNA: TGCAGTGCTAGTAAGGGGTCTAGAACTAATGAAAAACTGTTTTTT.

This clonotype was recorded a few times. This CDR3 reads CASSPGTIGYNEQFF. The CDR3 nucleotides are TGTGCCAGCAGTCCGGGGACAATTGGCTACAATGAGCAGTTCTTC. The rearrangement uses TRBV6-5 and TRBJ2-1; perhaps TRBD1 as D (6 bases). Trimming shortened V by 5 bases and J by 3 bases, and 14 bases separated the two germline ends. Germline V lookup: CDR1 MNHEY, CDR2 SVGAGI. CDR3 size: 15 residues.

This clonotype showed up just once. This chain links TRBV7-9 with TRBJ2-3; 13 nucleotides line up with TRBD2. The J segment lost 6 bases and the V segment lost 0 bases, leaving 6 bases of the junction unmatched. Germline CDR1 and CDR2: SEHNR and FQNEAQ (reference sequence). The CDR3 is 17 amino acids. CDR3 amino acids: CASSLAGGLAGVDTQYF. The DNA of the CDR3 is TGTGCCAGCAGCTTAGCCGGCGGACTAGCGGGAGTGGATACGCAGTATTTT.

The CDR3 region is CASSPDFSSYEQYF. CDR3 DNA sequence: TGTGCCAGCAGCCCCGACTTTAGCTCCTACGAGCAGTACTTC. The chain recombines TRBV3-1 with TRBJ2-7, with D uncertain. Germline CDR1 LGHDT, CDR2 YNNKEL (reference sequence). V was cut by 4 bases and J by 0 bases, with 10 bases left in between. This CDR3 has 14 residues.

This chain connects TRBV7-9 to TRBJ2-7; 7 bases align to TRBD1. V lost 1 base to trimming and J lost 2 bases; unmatched junction nucleotides: 5. The CDR3 length is 15 residues. Germline V gene sequence: CDR1 SEHNR, CDR2 FQNEAQ (reference sequence). The CDR3 region is CASSLVLGQTYEQYF. The CDR3, as DNA: TGTGCCAGCAGCTTAGTCTTGGGACAGACCTACGAGCAGTACTTC.

CDR3 residues: CASSQGISGDTQYF. The DNA for the CDR3 is TGCGCCAGCAGCCAAGGTATTAGCGGGGATACGCAGTATTTT. The V call is TRBV4-1, the J call TRBJ2-3; 7 bases are a match to TRBD2. This CDR3 is built from 14 residues. The V gene end was trimmed by 1 base and the J gene end by 6 bases; junction bases not matched to a gene: 4. The germline V gene has CDR1 MGHRA and CDR2 YSYEKL.